Below are 15 T cell receptor beta chains sequenced from a single sample in a study of early T cells in non-severe SARS-CoV-2 infection. In TCRdb, the 5' RACE reads were re-called with MiXCR into one record per CDR3 protein. Of more than 55,000 distinct CDR3 sequences listed, 10% to 15% are singletons. Input material: whole blood. These receptors were taken from an adult who was a healthcare worker with PCR-confirmed SARS-CoV-2 infection or an uninfected control (not recorded which).

The gene calls are TRBV29-1 and TRBJ2-7, with D unclear. V shed 5 bases and J shed 0 bases, with 11 bases lying between them. The CDR3 covers 13 residues. CDR1 SQVTM and CDR2 ANQGSEA come from the germline V gene. CDR3 in amino acids: CSVYSGFSYEQYF. The CDR3 region has the DNA TGCAGCGTTTACAGTGGTTTCTCCTACGAGCAGTACTTC.

This clonotype was seen at least ten times. The chain combines TRBV12-3 or TRBV12-4 with TRBJ1-4; 9 bases match TRBD1. The J segment lost 5 bases and the V segment lost 5 bases, leaving 6 bases of the junction unmatched. The CDR3 extends over 15 amino acids. The CDR3 sequence: CASSPYRGPNEKLFF. In DNA form, the CDR3 reads TGTGCCAGCAGTCCCTACAGGGGGCCGAATGAAAAACTGTTTTTT.

This clonotype has only a few counts. This chain connects TRBV12-3 or TRBV12-4 to TRBJ1-1; D is possibly TRBD1 (5 bases). V gave up 8 bases and J gave up 4 bases, with 20 bases separating them. The CDR3 spans 15 residues. CDR3 sequence: CASAASRTGGTEAFF. The CDR3 DNA follows: TGTGCCAGCGCCGCTAGTAGAACAGGAGGCACTGAAGCTTTCTTT.

In this sample, this clonotype turned up a few times. The V and J genes are TRBV11-2 and TRBJ1-2; no clear D. The germline V gene encodes CDR1 SGHAT and CDR2 FQNNGV. The CDR3 is made up of 15 amino acids. The V and J ends lost 3 bases and 3 bases respectively, with 14 bases between them. The CDR3 sequence: CASSFLADDYYGYTF. The DNA for the CDR3 is TGTGCCAGCAGCTTTTTGGCAGACGACTACTATGGCTACACCTTC.

This clonotype turned up a few times. The V gene is TRBV6-6, the J gene TRBJ1-1; D is unclear. V lost 5 bases and J 1 base, leaving 8 bases between the germline ends. Looked up from germline, CDR1 is MNHNY and CDR2 is SVGAGI (reference sequence). This CDR3 spans 13 amino acids. The CDR3 loop reads CASSILENTEAFF. For the CDR3, the DNA is TGTGCCAGCAGTATCCTAGAGAACACTGAAGCTTTCTTT.

Relative to its sample, this clonotype is medium-sized (0.01 to 0.1%). The genes are TRBV11-2 and TRBJ2-1; 7 bases are a match to TRBD2. This CDR3 is built from 16 residues. V shed 1 base, J shed 5 bases, and the junction held 8 bases outside the gene matches. Germline lookup yields CDR1 SGHAT and CDR2 FQNNGV. The CDR3 loop is CASSLVGGGFDNEQFF. The DNA for the CDR3 is TGTGCCAGCAGCTTAGTGGGCGGGGGATTCGACAATGAGCAGTTCTTC.

This clonotype was recorded many times. The rearrangement uses TRBV4-3 and TRBJ1-6; 7 bases line up with TRBD1. The CDR3 runs 17 residues. From germline, CDR1 is LGHNA and CDR2 YSLEER. V was clipped by 1 base and J by 0 bases; unmatched bases: 3. Written as DNA, the CDR3 is TGCGCCAGCAGCCAAGGGACAGGCAGCTCCTATAATTCACCCCTCCACTTT. Amino acid sequence: CASSQGTGSSYNSPLHF.

The J gene is TRBJ2-5, the V gene TRBV10-2; 9 bases map to TRBD2. With 7 bases clipped from V and 9 bases from J, the junction kept 15 bases outside the gene matches. CDR3 length: 15 residues. Germline V gene data show CDR1 as WSHSY and CDR2 as SAAADI. CDR3 sequence (DNA): TGCGCCAGCAACGAACAAGGGGCTAGCGGGGATCCCCAGTACTTC. This gives the protein CASNEQGASGDPQYF.

This clonotype was seen many times. The chain couples TRBV18 to TRBJ2-7; TRBD1 matches at 7 bases. Germline loops: CDR1 KGHSH, CDR2 LQKENI. V dropped 6 bases and J dropped 1; count of bases not matched to a gene: 6. This CDR3 comprises 14 residues. CDR3 in amino acids: CASSLPGQSYEQYF. CDR3 coding DNA: TGTGCCAGCTCGCTCCCGGGACAGTCCTACGAGCAGTACTTC.

The rearrangement links TRBV5-1 to TRBJ2-7; 11 bases match TRBD1. The germline V gene encodes CDR1 SGHRS and CDR2 YFSETQ. This CDR3 contains 13 residues. V lost 7 bases, J lost 5 bases, and 5 bases stayed unmatched. CDR3 residues: CASHRTGGDEQYF. CDR3 nucleotide sequence: TGCGCCAGCCACCGGACAGGGGGCGACGAGCAGTACTTC.

This clonotype was counted many times. The chain couples TRBV29-1 to TRBJ2-7; 8 bases are shared with TRBD1. After removal of 8 bases from V and 7 bases from J, the junction contained 16 bases not matched to a gene. The CDR3 contains 14 residues. Germline CDR1 and CDR2: SQVTM and ANQGSEA. The CDR3 protein is CSFTKTGAGREQYF. As DNA, the CDR3 is TGCAGCTTCACGAAGACAGGGGCTGGGAGGGAGCAGTACTTC.

This clonotype was seen ten or more times. The J gene is TRBJ2-3, the V gene TRBV29-1, with a tentative D call TRBD2 (5 bases). Trimming stripped 1 base from V and 2 bases from J, with 16 bases between. The CDR3 has 16 amino acids. CDR1 and CDR2 from the germline V gene are SQVTM and ANQGSEA. DNA of the CDR3: TGCAGCGTTGAAGTGGGCGAGGGAATACTCACAGATACGCAGTATTTT. Its protein product is CSVEVGEGILTDTQYF.

This clonotype was counted at least ten times. Here the CDR3 reads CASSYMGAGDTQYF. CDR3 nucleotide sequence: TGTGCCAGCAGTTACATGGGGGCCGGGGATACGCAGTATTTT. The chain is built from TRBV6-5 and TRBJ2-3; maybe TRBD1 (6 bases). The germline V gene encodes CDR1 MNHEY and CDR2 SVGAGI. This CDR3 has 14 amino acids. The ends were cut back, 2 bases at V and 6 bases at J, with 12 bases in the middle.

For this clonotype: This may arise from a read error, as a much more abundant clone is one base away. The chain carries TRBV12-3 or TRBV12-4 and TRBJ1-6; tentatively, D is TRBD1 (5 bases). V lost 6 bases, J lost 7 bases, and 16 bases lay in between. The CDR3 totals 15 residues. CDR3 DNA: TGTGCCAGCAGCCCCCGGGGGGAAAGGAATTCACCCCTCCACTTT. This gives the protein CASSPRGERNSPLHF.

CDR3 residues: CASSHSRGLAGYGYTF. In DNA, the CDR3 is TGTGCCAGTAGTCACTCGAGGGGGCTAGCGGGCTATGGCTACACCTTC. This chain connects TRBV19 to TRBJ1-2; TRBD1 agrees at 7 bases. This CDR3 has 16 residues. V lost 5 bases to trimming and J lost 4 bases; unmatched junction nucleotides: 13. Germline CDR1 is LNHDA and CDR2 is SQIVND (reference sequence). Drawing the rest from reference TRBV19 and TRBJ1-2, the complete variable domain is DGGITQSPKYLFRKEGQNVTLSCEQNLNHDAMYWYRQDPGQGLRLIYYSQIVNDFQKGDIAEGYSVSREKKESFPLTVTSAQKNPTAFYLCASSHSRGLAGYGYTFGSGTRLTVV.